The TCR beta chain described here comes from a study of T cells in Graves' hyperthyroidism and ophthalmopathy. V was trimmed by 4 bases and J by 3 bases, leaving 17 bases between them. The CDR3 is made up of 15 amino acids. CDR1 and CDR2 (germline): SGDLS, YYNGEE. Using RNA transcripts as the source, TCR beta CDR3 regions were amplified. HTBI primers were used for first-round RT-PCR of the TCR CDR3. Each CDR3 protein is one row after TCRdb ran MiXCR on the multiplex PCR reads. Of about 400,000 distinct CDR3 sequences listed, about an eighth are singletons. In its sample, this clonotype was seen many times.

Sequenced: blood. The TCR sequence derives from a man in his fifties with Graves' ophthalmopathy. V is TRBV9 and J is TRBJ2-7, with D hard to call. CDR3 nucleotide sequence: TGTGCCAGCAGCCTCAGTGAGCAGGCAAACTACGAGCAGTACTTC. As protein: CASSLSEQANYEQYF.